These 27 T cell receptor beta chains share one sample of origin, sequenced in a study of blood T cell repertoires in COVID-19. Here immunoSEQ multiplex PCR was the method, and the copy in TCRdb shows in-frame clones only, minus some. This table holds over 250,000 clones, approximately 85% found once. What was sequenced was peripheral blood. The receptors here all came from a man in his fifties with active or convalescent COVID-19.

The chain combines TRBV6-5 with TRBJ2-1; 10 bases align to TRBD2. The length of the CDR3 is 16 residues. Trimming at V came to 1 base and at J to 9 bases, leaving 9 bases not matched to a gene. CDR1 and CDR2 from the germline V gene are MNHEY and SVGAGI. The CDR3 DNA reads as TGTGCCAGCAGTTACTTGGGGGCTAGCGGGAGTCTTGAGCAGTTCTTC. Its protein is CASSYLGASGSLEQFF.

The J gene is TRBJ2-7, the V gene TRBV3-1 (or the pseudogene TRBV3-2); 13 nucleotides agree with TRBD2. The germline V gene has CDR1 LGHDT and CDR2 YNNKEL (reference sequence). The CDR3 consists of 19 residues. The V segment lost 0 bases and the J segment 7 bases; nucleotides outside the gene matches: 15. This CDR3 reads CASSQDLAPRLAGGSEQYF. The CDR3 nucleotides read TGTGCCAGCAGCCAAGATCTAGCCCCGAGACTAGCGGGAGGATCTGAGCAGTACTTC.

The chain combines TRBV27 with TRBJ1-5; 8 positions match TRBD1. The V gene end was trimmed by 4 bases and the J gene end by 6 bases; junction bases not matched to a gene: 17. The germline CDR1 and CDR2 sequences are MNHEY and SMNVEV (reference sequence). The length of the CDR3 is 18 residues. The CDR3 loop reads CASSSLIGGTGIRQPQHF. The CDR3 bases are TGTGCCAGCAGTTCCCTCATCGGGGGGACAGGCATTCGTCAGCCCCAGCATTTT.

V gene TRBV19 combines with J gene TRBJ1-4; D not certain. The V gene lost 4 bases and the J gene lost 5 bases, with 14 bases spanning the gap. The CDR3 consists of 15 residues. The germline gives CDR1 LNHDA, CDR2 SQIVND (reference sequence). The CDR3 DNA reads as TGTGCCAGTAGTAACAGAGAGTCCTTCAATGAAAAACTGTTTTTT. As protein: CASSNRESFNEKLFF.

The chain has TRBV30 and TRBJ1-6; D is uncertain. The germline V gene has CDR1 GTSNPN and CDR2 SVGIG (reference sequence). The V and J ends lost 0 bases and 11 bases respectively, with 14 bases between them. This CDR3 has 14 amino acids. The CDR3 sequence: CAWSVGSRGTPLHF. CDR3 nucleotides: TGTGCCTGGAGTGTCGGGAGCCGAGGAACACCCCTCCACTTT.

V is TRBV2 and J is TRBJ2-1; D is uncertain. This CDR3 spans 12 amino acids. The V gene lost 4 bases and the J gene lost 7 bases, with 8 bases spanning the gap. Germline-derived CDR1 and CDR2 are SNHLY and FYNNEI. The CDR3 here is CASSGVGNEQFF. The CDR3 DNA reads as TGTGCCAGCAGTGGAGTCGGGAATGAGCAGTTCTTC.

V gene TRBV5-6 combines with J gene TRBJ2-6; unclear D gene. The CDR3 is 14 amino acids. With 3 bases removed from V and 4 bases from J, the gap between germline ends came to 8 bases. CDR1 and CDR2 from the germline V gene are SGHDT and YYEEEE. Written as DNA, the CDR3 is TGTGCCAGCAGCTCAGGTTCCGGGGCCAACGTCCTGACTTTC. Its translation: CASSSGSGANVLTF.

The chain combines TRBV12-3 or TRBV12-4 with TRBJ2-1; TRBD2 is a possible D gene (5 bases). This CDR3 is built from 13 residues. V lost 4 bases and J lost 8, with 12 bases in between. The CDR3: CASSWSGKDEQFF. CDR3 DNA sequence: TGTGCCAGCAGTTGGTCCGGGAAGGATGAGCAGTTCTTC.

This chain connects TRBV7-9 to TRBJ1-2; the D gene is possibly TRBD1 (6 bases). The germline V and J ends were trimmed by 5 bases and 5 bases, with 12 bases remaining between them. The germline CDR1 and CDR2 sequences are SEHNR and FQNEAQ (reference sequence). The CDR3 consists of 13 residues. In nucleotides, the CDR3 is TGTGCCAGCAGCCGACAGGACTCGTATGGCTACACCTTC. Translated, it gives CASSRQDSYGYTF.

This chain joins TRBV15 and TRBJ2-7; TRBD2 is a possible D gene (6 bases). The CDR3 has 16 residues. Germline values: CDR1 LNHNV, CDR2 YYDKDF (reference sequence). V lost 1 base, J lost 7 bases, and 20 bases lay in between. CDR3 bases: TGTGCCACCAGCAGAGGGGACCTCGGGGGACGTGGGGAGCAGTACTTC. As protein: CATSRGDLGGRGEQYF.

The V and J genes are TRBV6-5 and TRBJ1-1, with D possibly matching TRBD1 (6 bases). The CDR3 consists of 13 residues. Trimming left V 2 bases short and J 7 bases short, with 11 bases between. CDR1 and CDR2 from the germline V gene are MNHEY and SVGAGI. CDR3 DNA sequence: TGTGCCAGCAGTTACACTCGGACAGTTGAAGCTTTCTTT. This sequence encodes CASSYTRTVEAFF.

The chain joins TRBV7-9 to TRBJ2-3; 15 bases line up with TRBD2. CDR3 size: 19 residues. Germline-derived CDR1 and CDR2 are SEHNR and FQNEAQ (reference sequence). The trim removed 5 bases at V and 0 bases at J, leaving 9 bases unmatched. CDR3 in DNA: TGTGCCAGCAGCCGAGGACTAGCGGGAGGGCCGGGCAGCACAGATACGCAGTATTTT. Translation: CASSRGLAGGPGSTDTQYF.

A word on this clone: Other nucleotide sequences from this sample produce the same CDR3. The chain combines TRBV7-3 with TRBJ2-1, with a tentative D call TRBD1 (5 bases). V was pared by 5 bases and J by 5 bases, with 10 bases between. The CDR3 extends over 13 amino acids. From germline, CDR1 is SGHTA and CDR2 FQGTGA. CDR3 nucleotides: TGTGCCAGCAGCCGCGACAGCCACAATGAGCAGTTCTTC. Translated, it gives CASSRDSHNEQFF.

This clone has a count of ten or more. The genes are TRBV6-1 and TRBJ2-3; 8 bases fit TRBD1. CDR3 length equals 15 residues. CDR1 is MNHNS and CDR2 is SASEGT in the germline V gene. V shed 1 base and J 4 bases; nucleotides not matched to a gene: 4. The CDR3 region is CASSEGRGRADTQYF. CDR3 nucleotide sequence: TGTGCCAGCAGTGAAGGCAGGGGGCGCGCAGATACGCAGTATTTT.

The chain is built from TRBV5-1 and TRBJ2-1; TRBD1 matches at 7 bases. Per the germline V gene, CDR1 is SGHRS and CDR2 is YFSETQ. The CDR3 has 14 residues. V was pared by 7 bases and J by 5 bases, with 9 bases of the junction left unmatched. The CDR3 reads CASGRQGTNNEQFF. The CDR3 coding sequence is TGCGCCAGCGGGAGACAGGGTACGAACAATGAGCAGTTCTTC.

The chain couples TRBV3-1 (or the pseudogene TRBV3-2) to TRBJ2-1, with 8 bases lining up with TRBD2. The CDR3 length is 15 residues. Germline CDR1 is LGHDT and CDR2 is YNNKEL (reference sequence). Trimming at V came to 4 bases and at J to 6 bases, leaving 8 bases not matched to a gene. The CDR3 DNA reads as TGTGCCAGCAGCCGGGTACCAACTAGCGGCAATGAGCAGTTCTTC. This sequence encodes CASSRVPTSGNEQFF.

The chain couples TRBV2 to TRBJ2-6; D is undetermined. The CDR3 spans 14 residues. With 8 bases removed from V and 0 bases from J, the gap between germline ends came to 8 bases. CDR1 is SNHLY, CDR2 FYNNEI, per germline. The CDR3 protein is CASVLLSGANVLTF. The CDR3 nucleotides read TGTGCCAGCGTACTCCTCTCTGGGGCCAACGTCCTGACTTTC.

The count of this clone is one. The CDR3 spells CASNLGQGGQPQHF. In DNA form, the CDR3 reads TGTGCCAGCAACCTTGGACAGGGAGGGCAGCCCCAGCATTTT. This rearrangement joins TRBV6-5 to TRBJ1-5, with TRBD1 matching 8 bases. Germline values: CDR1 MNHEY, CDR2 SVGAGI. The CDR3 spans 14 residues. Unmatched junction bases numbered 9, after V lost 7 bases and J lost 7 bases.

The V gene is TRBV11-2, the J gene TRBJ2-7; 8 positions agree with TRBD2. The CDR3 runs 13 residues. Germline V gives CDR1 SGHAT, CDR2 FQNNGV. The junction had 2 bases not matched to a gene; V was cut back by 3 bases and J by 4 bases. For the CDR3, the DNA is TGTGCCAGCAGCTTTGGGACTAGTTACGAGCAGTACTTC. As protein: CASSFGTSYEQYF. Filled out from reference TRBV11-2 and TRBJ2-7, the complete variable domain reads EAGVAQSPRYKIIEKRQSVAFWCNPISGHATLYWYQQILGQGPKLLIQFQNNGVVDDSQLPKDRFSAERLKGVDSTLKIQPAKLEDSAVYLCASSFGTSYEQYFGPGTRLTVT.

The rearrangement links TRBV5-6 to TRBJ1-5, with TRBD1 as a possible D gene (5 bases). The CDR3 runs to 15 residues. Trimming took 1 base from V and 0 from J, leaving 8 bases between them. CDR1 is SGHDT, CDR2 YYEEEE, per germline. The CDR3 sequence is CASSLQTDSNQPQHF. CDR3 bases: TGTGCCAGCAGCTTGCAGACAGATAGCAATCAGCCCCAGCATTTT. Combining the CDR3 with reference TRBV5-6 and TRBJ1-5 gives the whole variable domain DAGVTQSPTHLIKTRGQQVTLRCSPKSGHDTVSWYQQALGQGPQFIFQYYEEEERQRGNFPDRFSGHQFPNYSSELNVNALLLGDSALYLCASSLQTDSNQPQHFGDGTRLSIL.

This rearrangement joins TRBV7-3 to TRBJ1-2; D possibly corresponds to TRBD1 (5 bases). The germline V and J ends were trimmed by 4 bases and 7 bases, with 25 bases remaining between them. Germline loops: CDR1 SGHTA, CDR2 FQGTGA. The CDR3 runs 17 residues. The CDR3 nucleotides are TGTGCCAGCAGCTACCCAGGTGGGGCGCGGTTGTCTGGTGGCTACACCTTC. Its protein is CASSYPGGARLSGGYTF.

This sequence joins TRBV2 and TRBJ2-1, with 12 bases identical to TRBD2. The CDR3 totals 16 residues. CDR1 is SNHLY, CDR2 FYNNEI, per germline. The V gene end was trimmed by 7 bases and the J gene end by 7 bases; junction bases not matched to a gene: 11. Written as DNA, the CDR3 is TGTGCCAGCACCCTGGGGCGACTAGCGGGAGAAAATGAGCAGTTCTTC. It is translated as CASTLGRLAGENEQFF.

This chain uses TRBV7-9 with TRBJ1-2, with D unresolved. The CDR3 spans 13 residues. Germline V lookup: CDR1 SEHNR, CDR2 FQNEAQ (reference sequence). V was trimmed by 5 bases and J by 6 bases, leaving 13 bases between them. CDR3 region: CASSPLGKDGYTF. DNA for the CDR3: TGTGCCAGCAGCCCCCTCGGGAAAGATGGCTACACCTTC.

This clone was counted a few times. Other DNA sequences in this specimen translate into the identical CDR3. This sequence joins TRBV28 and TRBJ2-7, with D unclear. The V and J ends lost 4 bases and 0 bases respectively, with 13 bases between them. Germline CDR1 reads MDHEN; CDR2 reads SYDVKM. The CDR3 is made up of 15 amino acids. CDR3 sequence reads: CASSSPAASSYEQYF. In DNA form, the CDR3 reads TGTGCCAGCAGTTCTCCGGCGGCGAGCTCCTACGAGCAGTACTTC.

This clone has a handful of counts. J is TRBJ1-2 and V is TRBV19; D gene uncertain. The CDR3 runs 14 residues. The germline CDR1 and CDR2 sequences are LNHDA and SQIVND (reference sequence). The V gene lost 3 bases and the J gene lost 5 bases, with 13 bases spanning the gap. The CDR3 DNA sequence: TGTGCCAGTAGTATTTCCGGGAATCAATATGGCTACACCTTC. This gives the protein CASSISGNQYGYTF.

The J gene is TRBJ2-3, the V gene TRBV14, with 8 bases fitting TRBD2. CDR3 length equals 16 residues. Per the germline V gene, CDR1 is SGHDN and CDR2 is FVKESK. With 5 bases clipped from V and 1 base from J, the junction kept 8 bases outside the gene matches. The CDR3 DNA reads TGTGCCAGCAGCAGGGTAGCGGGGCATCGCACAGATACGCAGTATTTT. Translated, it gives CASSRVAGHRTDTQYF.

This chain joins TRBV6-5 and TRBJ2-1, with unresolved D. The CDR3 totals 14 residues. With 7 bases removed from V and 0 bases from J, the gap between germline ends came to 10 bases. CDR1 is MNHEY, CDR2 SVGAGI, per germline. The CDR3 reads CASTERSSYNEQFF. The CDR3, as DNA: TGTGCCAGCACCGAACGGAGCTCCTACAATGAGCAGTTCTTC.